Many counts were recorded for the clone carrying this T cell receptor beta chain. The target antigen is unknown. The source of the sample is a study of breast tumors, draining lymph nodes, adjacent tissues. TCRdb recomputed calls from the multiplex PCR reads with MiXCR, one row per CDR3 protein. The repertoire holds about 100,000 distinct CDR3 sequences, with less than 25% as singletons. Study results and limitations: The lymph node origin of tumor T cells was framed as consistent with a hypothesis, not demonstrated. Luminal-like breast cancer showed significantly higher tumor–nontumor repertoire similarity than basal-like.

Samples came from axillary lymph nodes draining the breast cancer. Germline V lookup: CDR1 SGHTA, CDR2 FQGTGA. Trimming removed 6 bases from V and 3 bases from J, with 27 bases in between. The CDR3 has 20 residues. The receptor's source is a female donor with breast cancer. Some clones in this sample may be carry-over from other donors' samples. The specimen sequenced was axillary lymph node tissue. V and J are TRBV7-3 and TRBJ1-6, with D perhaps TRBD1 (5 bases). The CDR3 region is CASRREKRAGRGFYNSPLHF. Written as DNA, the CDR3 is TGTGCCAGCAGGAGGGAAAAGAGGGCAGGGAGGGGATTCTATAATTCACCCCTCCACTTT.